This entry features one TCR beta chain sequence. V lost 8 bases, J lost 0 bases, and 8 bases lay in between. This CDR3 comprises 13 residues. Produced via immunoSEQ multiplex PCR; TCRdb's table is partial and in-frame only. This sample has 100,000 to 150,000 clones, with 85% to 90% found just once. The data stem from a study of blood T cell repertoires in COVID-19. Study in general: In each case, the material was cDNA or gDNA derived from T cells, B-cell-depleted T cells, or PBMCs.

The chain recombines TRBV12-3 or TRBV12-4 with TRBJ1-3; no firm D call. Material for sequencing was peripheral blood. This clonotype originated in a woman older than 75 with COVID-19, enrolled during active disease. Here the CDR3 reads CASALFSGNTIYF. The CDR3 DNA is TGTGCCAGCGCGCTATTCTCTGGAAACACCATATATTTT.